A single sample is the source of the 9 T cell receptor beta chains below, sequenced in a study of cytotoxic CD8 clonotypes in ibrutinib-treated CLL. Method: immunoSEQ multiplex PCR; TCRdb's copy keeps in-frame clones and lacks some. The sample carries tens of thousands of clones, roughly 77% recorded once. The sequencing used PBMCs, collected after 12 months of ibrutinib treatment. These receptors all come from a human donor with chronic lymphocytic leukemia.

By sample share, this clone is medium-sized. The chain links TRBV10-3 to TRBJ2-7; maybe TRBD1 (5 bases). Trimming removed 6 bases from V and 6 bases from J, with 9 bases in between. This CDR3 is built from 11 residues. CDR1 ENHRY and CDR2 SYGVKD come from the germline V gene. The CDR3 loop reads CAIRARGEQYF. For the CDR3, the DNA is TGTGCCATCAGGGCTAGGGGCGAGCAGTACTTC.

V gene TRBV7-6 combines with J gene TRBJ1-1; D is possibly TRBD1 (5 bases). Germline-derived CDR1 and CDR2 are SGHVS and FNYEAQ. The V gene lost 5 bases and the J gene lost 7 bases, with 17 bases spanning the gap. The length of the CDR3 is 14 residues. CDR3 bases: TGTGCCAGCAGCCAGACCCCGGGGCCAAATGAAGCTTTCTTT. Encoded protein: CASSQTPGPNEAFF.

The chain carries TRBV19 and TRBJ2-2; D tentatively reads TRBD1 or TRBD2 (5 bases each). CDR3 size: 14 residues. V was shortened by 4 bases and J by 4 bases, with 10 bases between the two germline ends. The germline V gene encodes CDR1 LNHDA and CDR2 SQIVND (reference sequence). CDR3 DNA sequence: TGTGCCAGTAGTAACCGGGACGGCACCGGGGAGCTGTTTTTT. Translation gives CASSNRDGTGELFF.

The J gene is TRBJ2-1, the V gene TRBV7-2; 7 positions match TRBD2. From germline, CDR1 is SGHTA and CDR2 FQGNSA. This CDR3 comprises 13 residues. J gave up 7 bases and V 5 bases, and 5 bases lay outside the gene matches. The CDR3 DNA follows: TGTGCCAGCAGCCCCGGGGGGTGGAATGAGCAGTTCTTC. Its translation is CASSPGGWNEQFF. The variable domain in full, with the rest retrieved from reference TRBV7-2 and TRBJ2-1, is GAGVSQSPSNKVTEKGKDVELRCDPISGHTALYWYRQSLGQGLEFLIYFQGNSAPDKSGLPSDRFSAERTGGSVSTLTIQRTQQEDSAVYLCASSPGGWNEQFFGPGTRLTVL.

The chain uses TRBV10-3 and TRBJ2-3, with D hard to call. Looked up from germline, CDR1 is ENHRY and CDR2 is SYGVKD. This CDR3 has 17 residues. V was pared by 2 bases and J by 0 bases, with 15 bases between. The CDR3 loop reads CAISEPPRALSTDTQYF. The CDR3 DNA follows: TGTGCCATCAGTGAGCCTCCCCGGGCACTCAGCACAGATACGCAGTATTTT.

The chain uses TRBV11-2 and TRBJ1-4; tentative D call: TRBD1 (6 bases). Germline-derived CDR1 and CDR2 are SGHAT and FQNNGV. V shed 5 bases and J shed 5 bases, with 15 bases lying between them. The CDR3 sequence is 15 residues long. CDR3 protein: CASSDNRELNEKLFF. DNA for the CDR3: TGTGCCAGCAGCGACAACAGGGAGCTCAATGAAAAACTGTTTTTT.

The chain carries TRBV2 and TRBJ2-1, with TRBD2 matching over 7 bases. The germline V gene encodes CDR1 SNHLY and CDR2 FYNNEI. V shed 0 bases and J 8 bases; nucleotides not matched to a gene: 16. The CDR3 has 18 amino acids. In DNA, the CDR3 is TGTGCCAGCAGTGAAGCGGGGAGCGGGACCCTGTTCCTTCATGAGCAGTTCTTC. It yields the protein CASSEAGSGTLFLHEQFF.

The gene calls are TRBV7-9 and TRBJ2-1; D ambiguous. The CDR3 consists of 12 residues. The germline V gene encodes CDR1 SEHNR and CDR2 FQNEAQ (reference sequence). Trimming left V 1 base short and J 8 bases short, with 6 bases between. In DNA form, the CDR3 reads TGTGCCAGCAGCTTAGTTGGGGATGAGCAGTTCTTC. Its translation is CASSLVGDEQFF.

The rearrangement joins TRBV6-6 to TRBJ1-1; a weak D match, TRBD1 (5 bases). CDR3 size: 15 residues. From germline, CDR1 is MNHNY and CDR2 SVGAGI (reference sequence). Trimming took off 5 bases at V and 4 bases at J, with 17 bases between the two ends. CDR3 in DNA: TGTGCCAGCAGTGGCCCGGAGGAGGGGCTCACTGAAGCTTTCTTT. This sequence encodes CASSGPEEGLTEAFF.